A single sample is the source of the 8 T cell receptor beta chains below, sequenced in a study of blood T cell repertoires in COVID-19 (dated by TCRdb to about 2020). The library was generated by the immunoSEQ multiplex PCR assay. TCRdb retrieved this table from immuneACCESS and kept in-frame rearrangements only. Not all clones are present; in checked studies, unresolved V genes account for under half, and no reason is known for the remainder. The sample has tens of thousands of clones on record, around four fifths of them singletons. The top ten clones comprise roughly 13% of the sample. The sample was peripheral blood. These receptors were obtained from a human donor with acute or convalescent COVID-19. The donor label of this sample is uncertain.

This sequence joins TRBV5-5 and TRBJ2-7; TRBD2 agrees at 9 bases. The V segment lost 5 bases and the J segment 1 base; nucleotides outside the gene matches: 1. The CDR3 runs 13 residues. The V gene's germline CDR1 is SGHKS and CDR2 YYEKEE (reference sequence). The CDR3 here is CASSLAGSYEQYF. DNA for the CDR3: TGTGCCAGCAGTCTAGCGGGGTCCTACGAGCAGTACTTC.

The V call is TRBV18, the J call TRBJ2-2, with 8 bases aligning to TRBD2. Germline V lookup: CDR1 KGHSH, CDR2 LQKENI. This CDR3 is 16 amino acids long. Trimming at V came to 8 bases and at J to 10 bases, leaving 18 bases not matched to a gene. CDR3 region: CASGTGTSDPTKELFF. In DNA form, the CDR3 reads TGTGCCAGCGGTACCGGGACTAGTGATCCCACGAAGGAGCTGTTTTTT.

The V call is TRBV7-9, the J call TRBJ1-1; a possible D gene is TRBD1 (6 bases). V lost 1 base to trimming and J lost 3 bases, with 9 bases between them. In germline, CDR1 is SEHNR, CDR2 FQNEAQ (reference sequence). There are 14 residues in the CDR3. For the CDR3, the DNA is TGTGCCAGCAGCTTAGGACAGGCGGACACTGAAGCTTTCTTT. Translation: CASSLGQADTEAFF.

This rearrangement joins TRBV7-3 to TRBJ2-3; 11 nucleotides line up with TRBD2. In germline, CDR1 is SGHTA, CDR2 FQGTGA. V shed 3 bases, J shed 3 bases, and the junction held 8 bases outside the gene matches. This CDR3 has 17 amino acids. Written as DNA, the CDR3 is TGTGCCAGCAGCTTCCGAATAGCGGGGGGGCCTACAGATACGCAGTATTTT. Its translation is CASSFRIAGGPTDTQYF.

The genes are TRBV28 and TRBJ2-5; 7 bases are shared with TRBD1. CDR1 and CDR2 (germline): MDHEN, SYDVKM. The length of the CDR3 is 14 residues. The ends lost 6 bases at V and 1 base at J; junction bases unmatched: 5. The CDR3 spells CASRPQGRQETQYF. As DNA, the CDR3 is TGTGCCAGCAGGCCACAGGGGCGCCAAGAGACCCAGTACTTC.

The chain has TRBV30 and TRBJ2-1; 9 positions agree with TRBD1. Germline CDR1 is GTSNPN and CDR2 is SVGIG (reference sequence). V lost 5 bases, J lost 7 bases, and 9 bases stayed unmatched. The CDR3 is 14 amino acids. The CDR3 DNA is TGTGCCTGGGACCCAGGACAGGGGTGGAATGAGCAGTTCTTC. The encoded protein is CAWDPGQGWNEQFF.

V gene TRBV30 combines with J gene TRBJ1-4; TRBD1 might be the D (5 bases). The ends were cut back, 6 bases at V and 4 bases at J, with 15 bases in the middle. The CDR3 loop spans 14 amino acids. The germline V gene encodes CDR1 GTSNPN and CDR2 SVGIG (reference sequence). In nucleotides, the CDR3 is TGTGCCTGCCTCCAGGGTGCTCTTAATGAAAAACTGTTTTTT. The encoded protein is CACLQGALNEKLFF.

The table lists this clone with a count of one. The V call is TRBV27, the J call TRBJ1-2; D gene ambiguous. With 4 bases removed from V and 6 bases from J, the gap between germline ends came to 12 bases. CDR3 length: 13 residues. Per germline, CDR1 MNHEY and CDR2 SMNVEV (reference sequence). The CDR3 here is CASSSPFNNGYTF. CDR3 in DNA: TGTGCCAGCAGTTCCCCCTTTAATAATGGCTACACCTTC.